Listed below are T cell receptor beta chains from one sample, sequenced in a study of blood T cell repertoires in COVID-19. Profiled with immunoSEQ multiplex PCR; TCRdb holds only in-frame clones, not every one. The sample has 250,000 to 300,000 clones, 75% to 90% seen once. Input material: peripheral blood. These receptors originate from a woman between 40 and 50 years old who had recovered from COVID-19. Each CDR3 is given with its conserved first and last residue. The D gene is left open where the match is weak. Only some rows state a clone size, as once, few, many or a class for expanded clones.

D: TRBD1; V: TRBV19; size: medium-sized; J: TRBJ1-2; DNA: TGTGCCAGTAGTATCGTGACAGGGGTCTACACCTTC; CDR3: CASSIVTGVYTF
D: NA; V: TRBV2; size: few; J: TRBJ1-1; DNA: TGTGCCAGCAGGGGGAGTCACACTGAAGCTTTCTTT; CDR3: CASRGSHTEAFF
D: NA; V: TRBV7-8; size: NA; J: TRBJ2-7; DNA: TGTGCCAGCAGCTATGACCGGGGGAATTACGAGCAGTACTTC; CDR3: CASSYDRGNYEQYF
D: NA; V: TRBV12-5; size: NA; J: TRBJ1-3; DNA: TGTGCTAGTGGTTTGTCGAGGGGGACATACACCGGAAACACCATATATTTT; CDR3: CASGLSRGTYTGNTIYF
D: NA; V: TRBV6-1; size: NA; J: TRBJ1-3; DNA: TGTGCCAGCAGTGAAGCGCTTGGAGACACCATATATTTT; CDR3: CASSEALGDTIYF
D: NA; V: TRBV19; size: NA; J: TRBJ1-1; DNA: TGTGCCAGTAGTAGTCCCGAGAGGGGGACTGAAGCTTTCTTT; CDR3: CASSSPERGTEAFF
D: TRBD2; V: TRBV5-5; size: NA; J: TRBJ2-1; DNA: TGTGCCAGCAGCTCGGGACTAGCGGGTTACTACAATGAGCAGTTCTTC; CDR3: CASSSGLAGYYNEQFF
D: NA; V: TRBV7-2; size: NA; J: TRBJ2-7; DNA: TGTGCCAGCAGCCCTCACTTGGGGGCAGGGTACGAGCAGTACTTC; CDR3: CASSPHLGAGYEQYF
D: NA; V: TRBV7-9; size: NA; J: TRBJ2-3; DNA: TGTGCCAGCAGCTCAACGAAGGGGGCAGATACGCAGTATTTT; CDR3: CASSSTKGADTQYF
D: NA; V: TRBV19; size: few; J: TRBJ1-5; DNA: TGTGCCAGCACAGTTTTTGGCAATCAGCCCCAGCATTTT; CDR3: CASTVFGNQPQHF
D: TRBD1; V: TRBV7-3; size: NA; J: TRBJ2-7; DNA: TGTGCCAGCAGCCCCAACCCGGGACAGGCCGTCTACGAGCAGTACTTC; CDR3: CASSPNPGQAVYEQYF
D: NA; V: TRBV30; size: once; J: TRBJ2-7; DNA: TGTGCCTGGAGCTTGGGGCAGCCAGCCTCCTACGAGCAGTACTTC; CDR3: CAWSLGQPASYEQYF
D: TRBD1; V: TRBV2; size: NA; J: TRBJ1-2; DNA: TGTGCCAGCCGTCGGGACAGGGGTTTGCATGGCTACACCTTC; CDR3: CASRRDRGLHGYTF
D: NA; V: TRBV5-1; size: once; J: TRBJ2-4; DNA: TGCGCCAGCAGCTTGGGGGCAGGGGATAACATTCAGTACTTC; CDR3: CASSLGAGDNIQYF
D: TRBD2; V: TRBV11-1; size: NA; J: TRBJ2-5; DNA: TGTGCCAGCAGCGAAGGGGGGACTAGCCAGTACTTC; CDR3: CASSEGGTSQYF
D: NA; V: TRBV2; size: NA; J: TRBJ2-5; DNA: TGTGCCAGCACTAGTCAGCTAAGAGAGACCCAGTACTTC; CDR3: CASTSQLRETQYF
D: TRBD1; V: TRBV28; size: NA; J: TRBJ2-6; DNA: TGTGCCAGCAGCTACATGAGACAGGGCTTCTCTGGGGCCAACGTCCTGACTTTC; CDR3: CASSYMRQGFSGANVLTF
D: TRBD1; V: TRBV2; size: NA; J: TRBJ2-7; DNA: TGTGCCAGCAACCCGACAGGGGGTCGGGAGCAGTACTTC; CDR3: CASNPTGGREQYF
D: NA; V: TRBV6-1; size: NA; J: TRBJ1-5; DNA: TGTGCCAGCAGTGAAAAAGGCCAGGGCACTCAGCCCCAGCATTTT; CDR3: CASSEKGQGTQPQHF
D: TRBD1; V: TRBV5-1; size: once; J: TRBJ2-7; DNA: TGCGCCAGCAGTCTCGGGACAGAAGAAGCCTACGAGCAGTACTTC; CDR3: CASSLGTEEAYEQYF
D: TRBD1; V: TRBV6-5; size: NA; J: TRBJ2-2; DNA: TGTGCCAGCCCCCGACAGGGGGATCACGGGGAGCTGTTTTTT; CDR3: CASPRQGDHGELFF
D: TRBD1; V: TRBV7-2; size: NA; J: TRBJ2-1; DNA: TGTGCCAGCAGCAAAATCGGGACAGCCATAAATGAGCAGTTCTTC; CDR3: CASSKIGTAINEQFF
D: NA; V: TRBV7-9; size: NA; J: TRBJ2-2; DNA: TGTGCCAGCTCAAGGGCGGGCACCGGGGAGCTGTTTTTT; CDR3: CASSRAGTGELFF
D: NA; V: TRBV7-9; size: once; J: TRBJ2-2; DNA: TGTGCCAGCAGCTTTATAACAGGGCACACCGGGGAGCTGTTTTTT; CDR3: CASSFITGHTGELFF
D: NA; V: TRBV19; size: NA; J: TRBJ2-7; DNA: TGTGCCAGTAGTATCGGGGGCGAGCAGTACTTC; CDR3: CASSIGGEQYF
D: NA; V: TRBV6-5; size: NA; J: TRBJ1-4; DNA: TGTGCCAGCAGCCGGTCGCAGGGTAATGAAAAACTGTTTTTT; CDR3: CASSRSQGNEKLFF